These 14 T cell receptor beta chains came from one sample sequenced in a study of blood T cell repertoires in COVID-19. Libraries were prepared by immunoSEQ multiplex PCR; TCRdb keeps only in-frame clonotypes and omits some of them. The table has 200,000 to 250,000 clones, about 76% seen once. Material: PBMCs or T cells enriched from blood (not recorded which). These receptors originate from a woman aged 45-59 years with acute COVID-19.

The V call is TRBV18, the J call TRBJ2-3; 9 bases are shared with TRBD2. The length of the CDR3 is 18 residues. Per germline, CDR1 KGHSH and CDR2 LQKENI. V was pared by 3 bases and J by 1 base, with 11 bases of the junction left unmatched. CDR3 DNA sequence: TGTGCCAGCTCACCCCGAATTAGCGGGAGTCCTGGCACAGATACGCAGTATTTT. Protein product: CASSPRISGSPGTDTQYF.

V gene TRBV19 combines with J gene TRBJ1-2, with 12 bases aligning to TRBD1. The trim removed 6 bases at V and 7 bases at J, leaving 6 bases unmatched. The CDR3 runs to 14 residues. The germline V gene has CDR1 LNHDA and CDR2 SQIVND (reference sequence). Written as DNA, the CDR3 is TGTGCCAGTAGCTCCGGGACAGGGGGCTTTGGCTACACCTTC. Amino acid sequence: CASSSGTGGFGYTF. The full variable domain, with the rest looked up from reference TRBV19 and TRBJ1-2, is DGGITQSPKYLFRKEGQNVTLSCEQNLNHDAMYWYRQDPGQGLRLIYYSQIVNDFQKGDIAEGYSVSREKKESFPLTVTSAQKNPTAFYLCASSSGTGGFGYTFGSGTRLTVV.

The chain is built from TRBV5-8 and TRBJ2-6; D might be TRBD2 (6 bases). The CDR3 is made up of 19 amino acids. The germline gives CDR1 SGHTS, CDR2 YDEGEE. V lost 1 base, J lost 0 bases, and 17 bases lay in between. In DNA, the CDR3 is TGTGCCAGCAGCTTGCGGCTCGGTGCGGGGAGCTCTGGGGCCAACGTCCTGACTTTC. Protein product: CASSLRLGAGSSGANVLTF.

This clone was counted many times. The chain uses TRBV9 and TRBJ2-5; TRBD2 matches at 7 bases. After removal of 4 bases from V and 5 bases from J, the junction contained 11 bases not matched to a gene. Germline V gene data show CDR1 as SGDLS and CDR2 as YYNGEE. This CDR3 spans 15 amino acids. The DNA of the CDR3 is TGTGCCAGCAGCCCCCGTATGCGGGGGTGGGAGACCCAGTACTTC. It yields the protein CASSPRMRGWETQYF.

The chain employs TRBV9 and TRBJ2-1; 10 bases agree with TRBD2. The CDR3 extends over 17 amino acids. Trimming at V came to 4 bases and at J to 2 bases, leaving 9 bases not matched to a gene. In germline, CDR1 is SGDLS, CDR2 YYNGEE. The CDR3 loop is CASSPGGLAGAYNEQFF. DNA of the CDR3: TGTGCCAGCAGCCCGGGGGGTCTAGCGGGAGCCTACAATGAGCAGTTCTTC.

This clone was observed a few times. This chain links TRBV7-2 with TRBJ1-2; D is undetermined. Trimming shortened V by 1 base and J by 9 bases, and 6 bases separated the two germline ends. The CDR3 is 11 amino acids. The germline CDR1 and CDR2 sequences are SGHTA and FQGNSA. CDR3 in amino acids: CASSLDGRYTF. The CDR3 region has the DNA TGTGCCAGCAGCTTAGATGGGCGCTACACCTTC.

The chain joins TRBV14 to TRBJ1-2; D is uncertain. Germline-derived CDR1 and CDR2 are SGHDN and FVKESK. With 0 bases removed from V and 4 bases from J, the gap between germline ends came to 9 bases. The CDR3 spans 14 residues. The CDR3 loop is CASSQDTVAYGYTF. The CDR3 DNA reads TGTGCCAGCAGCCAAGATACGGTAGCCTATGGCTACACCTTC.

This chain joins TRBV2 and TRBJ2-5; D remains unclear. From germline, CDR1 is SNHLY and CDR2 FYNNEI. CDR3 size: 14 residues. The V gene lost 6 bases and the J gene lost 3 bases, with 14 bases spanning the gap. CDR3 loop: CASRADSSKETQYF. The CDR3 DNA reads TGTGCCAGCAGGGCAGACTCCTCCAAAGAGACCCAGTACTTC.

The J gene is TRBJ2-7, the V gene TRBV27; TRBD2 aligns across 9 bases. This CDR3 is built from 15 residues. The germline gives CDR1 MNHEY, CDR2 SMNVEV (reference sequence). The V and J ends lost 9 bases and 0 bases, in that order; junction bases with no gene match: 9. Here the CDR3 DNA reads TGTGCCAGGAGATCCAGCGGGAGGCTCTCCTACGAGCAGTACTTC. This codes for CARRSSGRLSYEQYF.

The V call is TRBV2, the J call TRBJ1-5; 9 bases align to TRBD1. Germline CDR1 is SNHLY and CDR2 is FYNNEI. The junction had 7 bases not matched to a gene; V was cut back by 4 bases and J by 6 bases. The CDR3 has 15 residues. DNA for the CDR3: TGTGCCAGCAGTGGAACAGGGGGCGCGGGTCAGCCCCAGCATTTT. Residues: CASSGTGGAGQPQHF.

V is TRBV6-7 and J is TRBJ1-2, with TRBD1 matching over 9 bases. TRBV6-7 is an ORF; its function is uncertain. This CDR3 is built from 16 residues. Trimming removed 4 bases from V and 7 bases from J; junction bases left unmatched: 13. Written as DNA, the CDR3 is TGTGCCAGCAGTTCCAGAGCCGGGACAGGGAATGGTGGCTACACCTTC. This sequence encodes CASSSRAGTGNGGYTF.

V gene TRBV7-2 combines with J gene TRBJ1-5; TRBD1 matches at 9 bases. The V gene end was trimmed by 5 bases and the J gene end by 7 bases; junction bases not matched to a gene: 6. The CDR3 contains 14 residues. Germline lookup yields CDR1 SGHTA and CDR2 FQGNSA. For the CDR3, the DNA is TGTGCCAGCAGCCTCGGGACAGGGACGCAGCCCCAGCATTTT. It translates to CASSLGTGTQPQHF.

Only a few counts were recorded for this clone. The V and J genes are TRBV7-8 and TRBJ1-2; D is perhaps TRBD1 (6 bases). The germline V gene encodes CDR1 SGHVS and CDR2 FQNEAQ. The CDR3 runs to 15 residues. V was clipped by 5 bases and J by 3 bases, with 16 bases between them. CDR3 in amino acids: CASSKVGGGDYGYTF. CDR3 coding DNA: TGTGCCAGCAGCAAAGTAGGGGGAGGGGACTATGGCTACACCTTC.

This clone was counted a single time. The J gene is TRBJ2-7, the V gene TRBV28; 7 positions match TRBD1. Trimming took 7 bases from V and 2 from J; bases not matched to a gene: 8. The CDR3 runs to 14 residues. From germline, CDR1 is MDHEN and CDR2 SYDVKM. CDR3 sequence reads: CASNSRGRTYEQYF. The CDR3 region has the DNA TGTGCCAGCAACTCGAGGGGGCGGACCTACGAGCAGTACTTC.